This T cell receptor (beta chain) was identified in a study of blood T cell repertoires in COVID-19. As originally analysed: Amplifying reference gene primers gave estimates of nucleated cell counts. The protocol was immunoSEQ multiplex PCR, while the TCRdb copy is restricted to in-frame clones and leaves out a portion. That table is the source of V, J and clone size, and D and trimming were worked out from the DNA. This table has approximately 200,000 clones, around nine tenths appearing once. The CDR3 is made up of 13 amino acids. Looked up from germline, CDR1 is SQVTM and CDR2 is ANQGSEA. Deletions cut 5 bases from V and 1 base from J, with 9 bases between.

The chain has TRBV29-1 and TRBJ2-1, with D possibly being TRBD1 (5 bases). The sample consisted of PBMCs or T cells enriched from blood (not recorded which). The TCR was taken from a woman in her 30s who had been exposed to COVID-19. DNA for the CDR3: TGCAGCGTTCAAAGGGGTTCCTACAATGAGCAGTTCTTC. Protein product: CSVQRGSYNEQFF.